Listed below are T cell receptor beta chains from one sample, sequenced in a study of blood T cell repertoires in COVID-19. Clones were read by immunoSEQ multiplex PCR, and TCRdb kept only the in-frame ones, dropping some. The data contain around 190,000 clones, around 89% of them singletons. The material sequenced was peripheral blood. The origin of the receptors is a human donor in a cohort sampled during active COVID-19. CDR3s include the opening cysteine and the closing phenylalanine or tryptophan. D genes are given only for firm matches. Size is omitted from some rows. Given values are once, few, many or a class for expanded clones.

v_call: TRBV18
clone_size: -
d_call: TRBD2
j_call: TRBJ2-5
cdr3_nt: TGTGCCAGCTCACTCGGACTAGCGGGGGAAGAGACCCAGTACTTC
cdr3_aa: CASSLGLAGEETQYF

v_call: TRBV5-1
clone_size: -
d_call: -
j_call: TRBJ1-4
cdr3_nt: TGCGCCAGCAGCCATCAGGGCGAGAAACTGTTTTTT
cdr3_aa: CASSHQGEKLFF

v_call: TRBV15
clone_size: -
d_call: -
j_call: TRBJ2-5
cdr3_nt: TGTGCCACCAGCAAGTCGAGCGGGTGGCAAGAGACCCAGTACTTC
cdr3_aa: CATSKSSGWQETQYF

v_call: TRBV5-4
clone_size: few
d_call: TRBD2
j_call: TRBJ2-1
cdr3_nt: TGTGCCAGCACCTCGACTAGCGGTGGGAATGAGCAGTTCTTC
cdr3_aa: CASTSTSGGNEQFF

v_call: TRBV27
clone_size: -
d_call: -
j_call: TRBJ2-7
cdr3_nt: TGTGCCAGCAGTTTCAATTTCAAGGGGCGTTTTGGGGAGCAGTACTTC
cdr3_aa: CASSFNFKGRFGEQYF

v_call: TRBV10-3
clone_size: -
d_call: -
j_call: TRBJ2-2
cdr3_nt: TGTGCCATCAGTCCGGCGGCGAACACCGGGGAGCTGTTTTTT
cdr3_aa: CAISPAANTGELFF

v_call: TRBV27
clone_size: -
d_call: TRBD1
j_call: TRBJ1-5
cdr3_nt: TGTGCCAGCAGTTTATTCGGACAGGGGGCTGTTCAGCCCCAGCATTTT
cdr3_aa: CASSLFGQGAVQPQHF

v_call: TRBV6-1
clone_size: -
d_call: TRBD1
j_call: TRBJ1-5
cdr3_nt: TGTGCCAGCAATGACAGGGGCCCCGAAGACAATCAGCCCCAGCATTTT
cdr3_aa: CASNDRGPEDNQPQHF

v_call: TRBV3-1/TRBV3-2
clone_size: -
d_call: TRBD1
j_call: TRBJ1-2
cdr3_nt: TGTGCCAGCAGCCACTCGGGACAGGGTGCCTATGGCTACACCTTC
cdr3_aa: CASSHSGQGAYGYTF

v_call: TRBV25-1
clone_size: -
d_call: TRBD1
j_call: TRBJ1-5
cdr3_nt: TGTGCCAGCAACATGGGGGACAGGGATCAGCCCCAGCATTTT
cdr3_aa: CASNMGDRDQPQHF

v_call: TRBV18
clone_size: -
d_call: -
j_call: TRBJ1-1
cdr3_nt: TGTGCCAGCTCACCGGCCAAGAACACTGAAGCTTTCTTT
cdr3_aa: CASSPAKNTEAFF

v_call: TRBV4-1
clone_size: once
d_call: TRBD2
j_call: TRBJ2-3
cdr3_nt: TGCGCCAGCAGCTTTAGCGGGTCTAGCACAGATACGCAGTATTTT
cdr3_aa: CASSFSGSSTDTQYF